This record looks at one TCR beta chain sequence and its context. Produced via immunoSEQ multiplex PCR; TCRdb's table is partial and in-frame only. The table has some 2.1 million clones, 85% to 95% seen once; the top ten hold roughly 0.13%. This sample stems from a study of shared clonotypes between healthy human individuals. The V and J ends lost 4 bases and 2 bases, in that order; junction bases with no gene match: 9. CDR1 SGHRS and CDR2 YFSETQ come from the germline V gene. CDR3 length equals 15 residues. This chain joins TRBV5-1 and TRBJ2-7, with 7 bases matching TRBD1. Sequenced sample: naive CD4+ T cells sorted from blood. Subset indicated: CD45RA+ positively selected. This sequence was found in a man between 18 and 29 years old in good health. The CDR3 spells CASSPVQGSTYEQYF. CDR3 coding DNA: TGCGCCAGCAGCCCGGTACAGGGGTCCACCTACGAGCAGTACTTC.